This TCR beta chain is drawn from a study of cytomegalovirus exposure and HLA in healthy donors. The CDR3 runs 14 residues. Germline V CDR1 and CDR2: SGHRS, YFSETQ. V was shortened by 0 bases and J by 2 bases, with 7 bases between the two germline ends. Despite likely unrecorded immune exposures, the donors were nominally healthy at the time of sampling. Primers: 60 Vbeta forward and 13 Jbeta reverse. The method was immunoSEQ multiplex PCR; TCRdb's version includes in-frame clones alone and lacks a portion of them. The table shows roughly 190,000 clones, with about 13% occurring only once. This chain uses TRBV5-1 with TRBJ2-3; tentative D call: TRBD2 (5 bases). The sequenced sample was PBMCs. This clonotype was sampled from a man aged 50-60 years in good health and CMV-seropositive. The CDR3 region has the DNA TGCGCCAGCAGCTTGGACGGGGTCACAGATACGCAGTATTTT. Translating it yields CASSLDGVTDTQYF.